These T cell receptor beta chains were read from a single sample in a study of CD4 T cells in relation to SARS-CoV-2 and coronaviruses. Sequenced by immunoSEQ multiplex PCR; TCRdb stores in-frame clones only, minus some. The sample records 25,000 to 30,000 clones, 76% being singletons. Antigens of these TCRs are unknown. The specimen sequenced was CD4+ T cells from PBMCs, cultured in vitro. These receptors all stem from a human donor in good health. CDR3s include the opening cysteine and the closing phenylalanine or tryptophan. Each record gives: J gene, clone size, V gene, CDR3 protein. Size values are once, few and many counts, or a class for expanded clones, and some rows have none.

TRBJ2-7	-	TRBV4-3	CASSQAGHYEQYF
TRBJ2-1	once	TRBV20-1	CSASRASGGPYNEQFF
TRBJ1-1	-	TRBV3-1/TRBV3-2	CASRTLGGNTEAFF
TRBJ1-4	-	TRBV9	CASSVEGQNEKLFF
TRBJ2-2	-	TRBV4-3	CASSQDRGAGRELFF
TRBJ1-1	-	TRBV7-9	CASSLGGWAEAFF
TRBJ1-2	-	TRBV2	CASRAVVFANGYTF
TRBJ2-3	-	TRBV5-1	CASSLAGVGTDTQYF
TRBJ2-2	-	TRBV5-1	CASSLASHPSTGELFF
TRBJ1-4	-	TRBV29-1	CSVGGQGNEKLFF
TRBJ2-1	-	TRBV11-2	CASRTSGLVEQFF
TRBJ2-2	once	TRBV5-1	CASSLGVRGATGELFF
TRBJ2-1	-	TRBV7-2	CASSFLGEQFF
TRBJ2-1	-	TRBV5-6	CASSLDQGGNYNEQFF
TRBJ2-3	-	TRBV24-1	CATAGATDTQYF
TRBJ2-3	-	TRBV12-5	CASGLAGTSGTDTQYF
TRBJ1-1	-	TRBV19	CASSPGQGTEAFF
TRBJ2-1	-	TRBV5-1	CASSPKGVPYNEQFF
TRBJ2-3	-	TRBV7-8	CASSLSSSTDTQYF
TRBJ2-3	-	TRBV5-1	CASSQQTSTDTQYF
TRBJ1-4	once	TRBV5-1	CASSPRATGEGEKLFF
TRBJ1-5	few	TRBV3-1/TRBV3-2	CASSQDFGRPSNQPQHF
TRBJ2-3	-	TRBV4-2	CASSRRLAGEVDTQYF
TRBJ1-2	few	TRBV18	CASSVDRDYGYTF
TRBJ2-3	-	TRBV25-1	CASSETLADTDTQYF
TRBJ1-2	-	TRBV5-8	CASSLEAVDGYTF
TRBJ2-7	few	TRBV10-1	CASSSKKRGFACEQYF
TRBJ2-1	-	TRBV9	CASSAPGPSSYNEQFF
TRBJ1-1	-	TRBV19	CASSGQLNTEAFF
TRBJ2-3	-	TRBV28	CASSFAGPTDTQYF
TRBJ2-1	-	TRBV11-3	CASSLSGRTSKQFF
TRBJ2-5	-	TRBV7-9	CASSLVGETQYF
TRBJ1-5	-	TRBV6-5	CASSPTGGRNQPQHF
TRBJ2-3	-	TRBV19	CASNDQPFREATF
TRBJ2-3	once	TRBV6-2/TRBV6-3	CASSLTVGTQYF
TRBJ1-4	-	TRBV10-3	CAISESVGAGEKLFF
TRBJ2-2	-	TRBV11-3	CASSLGTVDGELFF
TRBJ2-6	-	TRBV4-2	CASSQGGRLSSGANVLTF
TRBJ2-4	-	TRBV2	CASGRGVAKNIQYF
TRBJ2-7	once	TRBV7-2	CASSATGTGGEQYF
TRBJ2-7	-	TRBV27	CASRGIGTSGGKGEQYF
TRBJ2-2	few	TRBV9	CASSVGWHTGELFF
TRBJ2-7	-	TRBV7-9	CASSVQGTEQYF
TRBJ2-1	once	TRBV19	CASRGVSSYNEQFF
TRBJ1-6	-	TRBV2	CASKPDSPPLHF
TRBJ2-2	-	TRBV6-5	CASSYRHGELFF
TRBJ2-5	-	TRBV24-1	CATGLGPPALLRRQETQYF
TRBJ2-5	-	TRBV6-5	CASSLAGALETQYF
TRBJ1-2	-	TRBV18	CASSPPGTGNYGYTF
TRBJ2-6	-	TRBV25-1	CASSFRGGANVLTF
TRBJ1-1	-	TRBV5-1	CASSFGFGGKNTEAFF
TRBJ1-5	once	TRBV9	CASSFGGQRTNQPQHF
TRBJ2-3	-	TRBV10-3	CAITSGGLTDTQYF